One and the same sample provided the 9 T cell receptor beta chains below, sequenced in a study of blood T cells in healthy people across ages. Primed by a sample-barcoded 5' primer and a J-beta primer mix, a second PCR proceeded for about 6 to 11 cycles. TCRdb redid the calling of the 5' RACE reads with MiXCR, one entry per CDR3 protein. The sample shows around 1,500,000 distinct CDR3 sequences, roughly 40% of them seen only once. The sequenced sample was blood. The source of these receptors is a woman in her late teens or twenties in good health.

This clonotype was counted many times. The junction and the germline gene differ at one end; a read error may be behind it. The J gene is TRBJ1-2, the V gene TRBV5-1; TRBD1 matches 11 bases. CDR3 size: 15 residues. Germline CDR1 reads SGHRS; CDR2 reads YFSETQ. CDR3 sequence reads: CASSLGTGGNYGYTF. In DNA, the CDR3 is TGTGCCAGCAGTCTCGGGACAGGGGGGAACTATGGCTACACCTTC.

This sequence joins TRBV2 and TRBJ2-2; 14 bases are a match to TRBD2. Germline loops: CDR1 SNHLY, CDR2 FYNNEI. The CDR3 runs to 15 residues. The CDR3: CVRQGLAGVTGELFF. CDR3 in DNA: TGTGTCAGACAGGGACTAGCGGGAGTCACCGGGGAGCTGTTTTTT. Complete variable domain (other parts from reference TRBV2 and TRBJ2-2): EPEVTQTPSHQVTQMGQEVILRCVPISNHLYFYWYRQILGQKVEFLVSFYNNEISEKSEIFDDQFSVERPDGSNFTLKIRSTKLEDSAMYFCVRQGLAGVTGELFFGEGSRLTVL.

This clonotype has a count of ten or more. CDR3 amino acids: CASSLALGTDTQYF. CDR3 DNA: TGTGCCAGCAGCTTAGCGTTAGGCACAGATACGCAGTATTTT. V usage is TRBV7-9 and J usage is TRBJ2-3; D gene ambiguous. Per germline, CDR1 SEHNR and CDR2 FQNEAQ (reference sequence). V shed 0 bases and J shed 1 base, with 5 bases lying between them. The CDR3 spans 14 residues.

The DNA of the CDR3 is TGTGCCAGCAGCCTAATTGGACGGCCTGAAAACATTCAGTACTTC. This gives the protein CASSLIGRPENIQYF. V gene TRBV9 combines with J gene TRBJ2-4; D remains unclear. The germline V and J ends were trimmed by 4 bases and 5 bases, with 16 bases remaining between them. Germline CDR1 SGDLS, CDR2 YYNGEE. There are 15 residues in the CDR3.

The rearrangement joins TRBV7-7 to TRBJ2-2; TRBD1 might be the D (6 bases). Germline V gene lookup returns CDR1 SSHAT and CDR2 FNYEAQ (reference sequence). The V gene lost 4 bases and the J gene lost 5 bases, with 11 bases spanning the gap. This CDR3 has 14 residues. CDR3 in DNA: TGTGCCAGCAGCTCGGACAGCAGTACCGGGGAGCTGTTTTTT. This encodes CASSSDSSTGELFF.

The rearrangement joins TRBV29-1 to TRBJ2-2, with 8 bases identical to TRBD1. This CDR3 is built from 14 residues. The trim removed 7 bases at V and 0 bases at J, leaving 4 bases unmatched. Germline-derived CDR1 and CDR2 are SQVTM and ANQGSEA. The CDR3 DNA reads as TGCAGCGCCGGACAGGGAACGAACACCGGGGAGCTGTTTTTT. Protein product: CSAGQGTNTGELFF.

Only a few counts were recorded for this clonotype. The rearrangement joins TRBV12-3 or TRBV12-4 to TRBJ1-2, with D perhaps TRBD1 (6 bases). This CDR3 has 16 residues. V gave up 4 bases and J gave up 0 bases, with 15 bases separating them. The CDR3 protein is CASSSLGGFTNYGYTF. As DNA, the CDR3 is TGTGCCAGCAGTTCCCTGGGGGGCTTCACTAACTATGGCTACACCTTC.

This chain connects TRBV3-1 to TRBJ2-3; 8 nucleotides match TRBD2. V lost 4 bases and J lost 6; bases outside the gene matches: 6. In germline, CDR1 is LGHDT, CDR2 YNNKEL (reference sequence). This CDR3 spans 14 amino acids. The CDR3 region is CASSPKTSGDTQYF. In DNA form, the CDR3 reads TGTGCCAGCAGCCCGAAAACTAGCGGCGATACGCAGTATTTT.

V and J are TRBV21-1 and TRBJ2-7. TRBV21-1 is termed a pseudogene. This CDR3 is built from 16 residues. CDR3 bases: TGTGCCAGCAGCACAACCGACCGTAGTTCCTCCTACGAGCAGTACTTC. Encoded protein: CASSTTDRSSSYEQYF.